This T cell receptor (beta chain) was observed in a study of shared clonotypes between healthy human individuals. General study results and limits: Compared with memory subsets, naive subsets generally had larger estimated richness. An effect of sequencing depth on clonotype sharing among donors was expected.

Germline V gene sequence: CDR1 SGHNT, CDR2 YYREEE (reference sequence). V lost 3 bases to trimming and J lost 3 bases; unmatched junction nucleotides: 5. The CDR3 is 14 residues long. Naive-designated CD8 cells lacked CD45RO, were positively enriched for CCR7, and omitted terminally differentiated effector memory CD45RA+ cells. Replicate sorted-subset PCRs were loaded with roughly 200 ng DNA, about 28,000 T cell genomes. Sequenced by immunoSEQ multiplex PCR; TCRdb stores in-frame clones only, minus some. The sample consists of about 820,000 clones, 80% to 95% of them appearing once. Points on this clone: Its cognate antigen is unknown.

The chain joins TRBV5-4 to TRBJ2-7; 8 nucleotides match TRBD2. The specimen sequenced was naive CD8+ T cells sorted from blood. This sequence originates from a man aged 30-40 years in good health. CDR3 loop: CASSSPGLVYEQYF. The CDR3, as DNA: TGTGCCAGCAGCTCTCCGGGACTAGTCTACGAGCAGTACTTC.